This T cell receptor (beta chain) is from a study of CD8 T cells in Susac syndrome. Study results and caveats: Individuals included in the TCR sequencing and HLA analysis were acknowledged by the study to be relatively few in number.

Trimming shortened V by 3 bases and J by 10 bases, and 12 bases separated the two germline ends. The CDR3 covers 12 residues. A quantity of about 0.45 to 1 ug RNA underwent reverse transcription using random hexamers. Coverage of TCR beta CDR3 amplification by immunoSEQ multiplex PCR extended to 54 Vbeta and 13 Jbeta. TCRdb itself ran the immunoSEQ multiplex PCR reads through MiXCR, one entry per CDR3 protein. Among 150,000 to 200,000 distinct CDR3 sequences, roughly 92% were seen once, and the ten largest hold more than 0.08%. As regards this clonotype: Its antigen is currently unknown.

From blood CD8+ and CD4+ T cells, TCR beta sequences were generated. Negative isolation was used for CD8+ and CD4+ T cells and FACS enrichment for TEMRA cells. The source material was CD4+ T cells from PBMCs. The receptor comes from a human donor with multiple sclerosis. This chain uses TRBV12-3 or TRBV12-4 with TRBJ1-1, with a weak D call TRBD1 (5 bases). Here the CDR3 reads CASSFGGRGAFF. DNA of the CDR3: TGTGCCAGCAGTTTTGGGGGGAGGGGAGCTTTCTTT.